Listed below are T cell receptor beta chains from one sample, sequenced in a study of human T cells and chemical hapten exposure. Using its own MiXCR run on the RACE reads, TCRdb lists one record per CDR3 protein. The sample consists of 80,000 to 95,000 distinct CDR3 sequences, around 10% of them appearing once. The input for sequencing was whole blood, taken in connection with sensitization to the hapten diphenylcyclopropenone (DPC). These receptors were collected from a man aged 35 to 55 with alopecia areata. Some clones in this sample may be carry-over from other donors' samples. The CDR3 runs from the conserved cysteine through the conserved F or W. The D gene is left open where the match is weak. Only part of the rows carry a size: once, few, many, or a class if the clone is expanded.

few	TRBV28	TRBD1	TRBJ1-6	TGTGCCAGCAGTATCGGGGACAGGCCATTTTCCTCACCCCTCCACTTT	CASSIGDRPFSSPLHF
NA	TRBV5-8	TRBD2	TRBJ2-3	TGTGCCAGCAGCCCTGTGGCCCAGACTAGCGGGAGAACAGATACGCAGTATTTT	CASSPVAQTSGRTDTQYF
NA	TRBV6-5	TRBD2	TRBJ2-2	TGTGCCAGCAGTTACCTCGGACTAGCGGGAGACACCGGGGAGCTGTTTTTT	CASSYLGLAGDTGELFF
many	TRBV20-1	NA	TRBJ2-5	TGCAGTGCGGAAGGAAGCCAAGAGACCCAGTACTTC	CSAEGSQETQYF
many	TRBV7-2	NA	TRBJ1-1	TGTGCCAGCAGCTTAGTTTCGCGGGACACTGAAGCTTTCTTT	CASSLVSRDTEAFF
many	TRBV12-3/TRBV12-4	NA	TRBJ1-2	TGTGCCAGCAGTTTAGGAGGGACCGACTATGGCTACACCTTC	CASSLGGTDYGYTF
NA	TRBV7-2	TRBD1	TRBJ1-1	TGTGCCAGCAGCTTGAGGCAACAGGGGGTGGGCACTGAAGCTTTCTTT	CASSLRQQGVGTEAFF
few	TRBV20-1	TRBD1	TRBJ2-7	TGCAGTGCTAGATCCTCCCGCGGGACAGGGATATACGAGCAGTACTTC	CSARSSRGTGIYEQYF
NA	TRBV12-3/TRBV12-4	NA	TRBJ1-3	TGTGCCAGCAGTCCCCCAGCCTGGACTGGAAACACCATATATTTT	CASSPPAWTGNTIYF
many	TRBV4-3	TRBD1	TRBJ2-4	TGCGCCAGCAGCTCCACAGGGGACATTCAGTACTTC	CASSSTGDIQYF
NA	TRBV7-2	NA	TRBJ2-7	TGTGCCAGCAGCTCTCAAACGGGGGCCTACGAGCAGTACTTC	CASSSQTGAYEQYF
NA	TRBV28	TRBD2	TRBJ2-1	TGTGCCAGCCTCGGGGGGGGTCATGATGAGCAGTTCTTC	CASLGGGHDEQFF
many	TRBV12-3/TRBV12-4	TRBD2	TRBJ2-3	TGTGCCAGCAGTCTCGGACTAGCGGGGACCCTTAGCACAGATACGCAGTATTTT	CASSLGLAGTLSTDTQYF
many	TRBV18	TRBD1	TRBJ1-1	TGTGCCAGCTCACCCACAGGGGACCGCACTGAAGCTTTCTTT	CASSPTGDRTEAFF
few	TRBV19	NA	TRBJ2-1	TGTGCCAGTAGTCCCGAACGGGAGTGGCGCAATGAGCAGTTCTTC	CASSPEREWRNEQFF
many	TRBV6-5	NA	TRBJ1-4	TGTGCCAGCAGTCCGGGACACACAAATGAAAAACTGTTTTTT	CASSPGHTNEKLFF
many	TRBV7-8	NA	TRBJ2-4	TGTGCCAGCAGCGCGGGGCGAGACATTCAGTACTTC	CASSAGRDIQYF
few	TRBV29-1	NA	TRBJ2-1	TGCAGCGTTGAAGGGGCGTCTATCTCCTACAATGAGCAGTTCTTC	CSVEGASISYNEQFF
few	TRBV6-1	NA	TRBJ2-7	TGTGCCAGCAGTGAGCGGACTAAGAGATTCTACGAGCAGTACTTC	CASSERTKRFYEQYF
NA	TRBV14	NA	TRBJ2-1	TGTGCCAGCAGCCCCCTTGGGGGAGTTGGAATCAGTGAGCAGTTCTTC	CASSPLGGVGISEQFF
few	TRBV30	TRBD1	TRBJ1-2	TGTGCCTGGAGGTCCGGGACAGGGGGCGCGGATGGCTACACCTTC	CAWRSGTGGADGYTF
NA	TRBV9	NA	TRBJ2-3	TGTGCCAGCAGCCAAGGGCGCCTAGCAGGTAGCACAGATACGCAGTATTTT	CASSQGRLAGSTDTQYF
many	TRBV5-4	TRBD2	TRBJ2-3	TGTGCCAGCACACTAGCGGGCCAAGGAGGAGATACGCAGTATTTT	CASTLAGQGGDTQYF
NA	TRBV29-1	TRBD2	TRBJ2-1	TGCAGCGTTGAGGGAACTAGCGATCTCATGCAGTTCTTC	CSVEGTSDLMQFF
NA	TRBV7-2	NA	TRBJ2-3	TGTGCCGGCAGCTTAAGTCCGGCCACAGATACGCAGTATTTT	CAGSLSPATDTQYF
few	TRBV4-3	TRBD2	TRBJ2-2	TGCGCCAGCAGCCAAGAGGGAGTAGCGGGAACCACCGGGGAGCTGTTTTTT	CASSQEGVAGTTGELFF
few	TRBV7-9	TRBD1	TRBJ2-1	TGTGCCAGCAGCCTCCCCGACAGGGGTGATGAGCAGTTCTTC	CASSLPDRGDEQFF
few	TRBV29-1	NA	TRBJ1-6	TGCAGCGTAACCACAGGGACCCGAGATTCACCCCTCCACTTT	CSVTTGTRDSPLHF
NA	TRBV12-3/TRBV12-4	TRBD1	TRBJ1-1	TGTGCCAGCAGAAGGGGACAGGTGAACACTGAAGCTTTCTTT	CASRRGQVNTEAFF
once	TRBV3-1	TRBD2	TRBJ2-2	TGTGCCAGCTCTAGGGAGGGCCCGAGCACCGGGGAGCTGTTTTTT	CASSREGPSTGELFF
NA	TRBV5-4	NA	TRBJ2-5	TGTGCCAGCAGCTTGGTGTCGGCGCAAGAGACCCAGTACTTC	CASSLVSAQETQYF
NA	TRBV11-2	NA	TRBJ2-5	TGTGCCAGCAGCCTCACACTGGACCAAGAGACCCAGTACTTC	CASSLTLDQETQYF
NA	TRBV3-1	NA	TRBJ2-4	TGTGCCAGCAGCCAAGATCCCGGGCCTACAGGGTCCAAAAACATTCAGTACTTC	CASSQDPGPTGSKNIQYF
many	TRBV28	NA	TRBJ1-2	TGTGCCAGCAGTCCCCCAGTTTCTCACTATGGCTACACCTTC	CASSPPVSHYGYTF
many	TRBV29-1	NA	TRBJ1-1	TGCAGCGTTGTCCCCGAGGTTACTGAAGCTTTCTTT	CSVVPEVTEAFF
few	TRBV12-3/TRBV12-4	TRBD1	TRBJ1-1	TGTGCCAGCAAGGCCGGGACAGGGGGCCTTGAAGCTTTCTTT	CASKAGTGGLEAFF
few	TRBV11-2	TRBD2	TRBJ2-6	TGTGCCAGCAGCTTTCTAGCGGGAGTGGCTGGGGCCAACGTCCTGACTTTC	CASSFLAGVAGANVLTF
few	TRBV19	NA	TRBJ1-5	TGTGCCAGTTCACCCCCCCGGGACAGCAATCAGCCCCAGCATTTT	CASSPPRDSNQPQHF
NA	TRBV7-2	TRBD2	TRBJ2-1	TGTGCCAGCAGCTCCCATAGGGGCGGGAGAACCAATGAGCAGTTCTTC	CASSSHRGGRTNEQFF
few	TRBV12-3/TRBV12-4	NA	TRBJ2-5	TGTGCGTCCGGGCGGGGACAAGAGACCCAGTACTTC	CASGRGQETQYF
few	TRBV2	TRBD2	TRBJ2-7	TGTGCCAGCAGCGACGACGGGACTAGCGGACTTAACTCCTACGAGCAGTACTTC	CASSDDGTSGLNSYEQYF
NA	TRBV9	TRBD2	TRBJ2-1	TGTGCCAGCACCACTAGCGGGAGGCTCTCCAATGAGCAGTTCTTC	CASTTSGRLSNEQFF
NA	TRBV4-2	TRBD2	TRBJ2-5	TGTGCCAGCAGCCAAGATCCTAGCGGGAACCTCCAAGAGACCCAGTACTTC	CASSQDPSGNLQETQYF
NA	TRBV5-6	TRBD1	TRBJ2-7	TGTGCCAGCAGCGGGGGACAGTTGTACGAGCAGTACTTC	CASSGGQLYEQYF
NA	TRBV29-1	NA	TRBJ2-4	TGCAGCGTTGGTTTCCCCGGCGGTGGGTCGTACATTCAGTACTTC	CSVGFPGGGSYIQYF
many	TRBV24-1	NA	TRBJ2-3	TGTGCCACCAGTGACCCTATGGGACATCCGACAGATACGCAGTATTTT	CATSDPMGHPTDTQYF
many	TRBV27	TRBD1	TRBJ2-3	TGTGCCAGCAGTTTCCTAGGGACAGCCACAGATACGCAGTATTTT	CASSFLGTATDTQYF
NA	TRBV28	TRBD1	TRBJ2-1	TGTGCGACCAGTTTAGGGACAGGGGTTGAGCAGTTCTTC	CATSLGTGVEQFF
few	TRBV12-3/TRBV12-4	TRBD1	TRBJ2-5	TGTGCCAGCAGGAGGGGACAGGTGGAGACCCAGTACTTC	CASRRGQVETQYF
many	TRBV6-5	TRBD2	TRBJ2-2	TGTGCCAGCAGTTACTTGGGACTATCAAACACCGGGGAGCTGTTTTTT	CASSYLGLSNTGELFF
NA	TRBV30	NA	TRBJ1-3	TGTGCCTACATGAACTCTGGAAACACCATATATTTT	CAYMNSGNTIYF
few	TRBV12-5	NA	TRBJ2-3	TGTGCTAGTGGTTTTACTCGATTTGGCGGAGGGCCGGAAGATACGCAGTATTTT	CASGFTRFGGGPEDTQYF
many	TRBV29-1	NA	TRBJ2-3	TGCAGCGTTGAGGTGGATACGCAGTATTTT	CSVEVDTQYF